This T cell receptor beta chain was found in a study of T cell responses to AZD1222 COVID-19 vaccine. At the level of the study: Timing groups of about 4 and about 12 weeks for second doses were pooled.

TCRdb keeps only in-frame clones here, not all; method: immunoSEQ multiplex PCR. The sample carries more than 70,000 clones, approximately 88% recorded once. CDR1 and CDR2 (germline): SGHTS, YDEGEE. V was pared by 4 bases and J by 11 bases, with 16 bases between. The CDR3 is made up of 13 amino acids. The specimen was peripheral blood, collected on day 0 of AZD1222 vaccination. This rearrangement joins TRBV5-8 to TRBJ1-5; D is unresolved. The TCR comes from an adult in good health. The CDR3 spells CASSHDNRRAQHF. The CDR3 DNA is TGTGCCAGCAGCCATGACAACCGCCGGGCCCAGCATTTT.